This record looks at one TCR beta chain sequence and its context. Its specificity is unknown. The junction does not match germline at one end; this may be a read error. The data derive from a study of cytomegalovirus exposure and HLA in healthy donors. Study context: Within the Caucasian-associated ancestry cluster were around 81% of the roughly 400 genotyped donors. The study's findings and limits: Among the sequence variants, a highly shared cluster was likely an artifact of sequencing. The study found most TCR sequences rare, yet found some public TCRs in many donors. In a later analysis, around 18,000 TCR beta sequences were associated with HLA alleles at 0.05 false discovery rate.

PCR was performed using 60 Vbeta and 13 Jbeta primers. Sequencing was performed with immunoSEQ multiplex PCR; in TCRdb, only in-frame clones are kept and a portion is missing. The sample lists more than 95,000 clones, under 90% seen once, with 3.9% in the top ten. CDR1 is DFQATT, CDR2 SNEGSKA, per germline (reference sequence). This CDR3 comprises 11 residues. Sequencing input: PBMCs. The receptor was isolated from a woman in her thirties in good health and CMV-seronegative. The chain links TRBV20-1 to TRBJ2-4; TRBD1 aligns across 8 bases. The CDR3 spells CSARDQGAINF. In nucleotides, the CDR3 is TGCAGTGCTAGAGATCAGGGGGCGATTAACTTC.